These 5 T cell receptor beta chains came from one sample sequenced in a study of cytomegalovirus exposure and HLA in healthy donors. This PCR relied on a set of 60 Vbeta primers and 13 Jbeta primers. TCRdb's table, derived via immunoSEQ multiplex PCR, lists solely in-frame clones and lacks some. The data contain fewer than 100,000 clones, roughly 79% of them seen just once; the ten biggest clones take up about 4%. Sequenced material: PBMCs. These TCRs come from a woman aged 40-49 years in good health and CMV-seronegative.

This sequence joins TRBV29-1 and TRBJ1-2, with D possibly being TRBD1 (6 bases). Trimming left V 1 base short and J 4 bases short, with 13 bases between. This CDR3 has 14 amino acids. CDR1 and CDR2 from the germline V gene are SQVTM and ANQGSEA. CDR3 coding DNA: TGCAGCGTTGAAGGTCAGGGGCCCAGCTATGGCTACACCTTC. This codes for CSVEGQGPSYGYTF. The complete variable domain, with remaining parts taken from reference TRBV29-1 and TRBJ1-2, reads SAVISQKPSRDICQRGTSLTIQCQVDSQVTMMFWYRQQPGQSLTLIATANQGSEATYESGFVIDKFPISRPNLTFSTLTVSNMSPEDSSIYLCSVEGQGPSYGYTFGSGTRLTVV.

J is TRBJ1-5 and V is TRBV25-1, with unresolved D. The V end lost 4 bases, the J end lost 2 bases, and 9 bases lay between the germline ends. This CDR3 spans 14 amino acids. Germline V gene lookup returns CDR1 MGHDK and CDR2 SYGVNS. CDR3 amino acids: CASSAPGGNQPQHF. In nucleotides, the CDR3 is TGTGCCAGCAGTGCTCCGGGTGGCAATCAGCCCCAGCATTTT.

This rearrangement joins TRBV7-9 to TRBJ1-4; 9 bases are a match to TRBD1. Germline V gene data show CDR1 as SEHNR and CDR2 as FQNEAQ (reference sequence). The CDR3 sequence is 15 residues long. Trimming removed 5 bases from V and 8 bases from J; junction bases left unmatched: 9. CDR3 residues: CASSNPGQGHEKLFF. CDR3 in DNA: TGTGCCAGCAGCAATCCGGGACAGGGACACGAAAAACTGTTTTTT.

The CDR3 loop is CAWNYGGEAFF. The CDR3 DNA reads TGTGCCTGGAATTACGGCGGTGAAGCTTTCTTT. V usage is TRBV30 and J usage is TRBJ1-1, with D unresolved. The V gene's germline CDR1 is GTSNPN and CDR2 SVGIG (reference sequence). The CDR3 has 11 amino acids. The ends were cut back, 4 bases at V and 7 bases at J, with 10 bases in the middle.

The DNA for the CDR3 is TGTGCCAGCAGTTCGACAGGGGGCGGGAACACTGAAGCTTTCTTT. Its protein is CASSSTGGGNTEAFF. This chain links TRBV28 with TRBJ1-1; 10 bases are shared with TRBD1. CDR1 MDHEN and CDR2 SYDVKM come from the germline V gene. The CDR3 loop spans 15 amino acids. Trimming took 4 bases from V and 1 from J; bases not matched to a gene: 3.